The 2 T cell receptor beta chains below were found in one sample sequenced in a study of PD-1 blockade in classical Hodgkin lymphoma. The repertoire was sequenced with immunoSEQ multiplex PCR; TCRdb's copy has only in-frame clones and lacks some. The profile covers about 43,000 clones, with around three quarters appearing a single time and 2.5% to 3.5% taken by the ten largest. Each patient relapsed following autologous stem cell transplantation, and prior brentuximab vedotin exposure differed. The specimen comprised peripheral blood mononuclear cells (PBMCs), sampled before the second cycle of nivolumab. The receptor set was obtained from a human donor with classical Hodgkin lymphoma.

This chain connects TRBV30 to TRBJ2-3; no clear D gene. Germline V gene sequence: CDR1 GTSNPN, CDR2 SVGIG (reference sequence). Trimming cost V 5 bases and J 6 bases, with 12 bases left between them. This CDR3 is built from 12 residues. As DNA, the CDR3 is TGTGCCTGGCAATATGTTGGGGATACGCAGTATTTT. This sequence encodes CAWQYVGDTQYF.

The genes are TRBV2 and TRBJ1-1, with 7 bases that match TRBD1. CDR1 and CDR2 (germline): SNHLY, FYNNEI. The V and J ends lost 3 bases and 2 bases, in that order; junction bases with no gene match: 9. This CDR3 is 16 amino acids long. CDR3 coding DNA: TGTGCCAGCAGTGAGCCGGGACAGAATGTCAACACTGAAGCTTTCTTT. It yields the protein CASSEPGQNVNTEAFF.